Following are 14 T cell receptor beta chains from one sample sequenced in a study of blood T cell repertoires in COVID-19. Repertoires were generated with immunoSEQ multiplex PCR, while TCRdb's copy carries only in-frame clones and drops some. This sample yields 65,000 to 90,000 clones, of which more than 80% are seen a single time; roughly 4.8% belongs to the top ten. Material for sequencing was peripheral blood. The receptors derive from a woman older than 75 with active or convalescent COVID-19.

The chain has TRBV5-1 and TRBJ1-5; TRBD1 aligns across 8 bases. V was clipped by 2 bases and J by 5 bases; unmatched bases: 6. Germline CDR1 and CDR2: SGHRS and YFSETQ. CDR3 length: 15 residues. CDR3 region: CASSFGQGGDQPQHF. The CDR3, as DNA: TGCGCCAGCAGCTTCGGACAGGGAGGCGATCAGCCCCAGCATTTT.

The sample holds a few counts of this clone. The V call is TRBV6-6, the J call TRBJ1-2; the match to TRBD1 covers 9 bases. Germline CDR1 is MNHNY and CDR2 is SVGAGI (reference sequence). CDR3 length equals 13 residues. V shed 7 bases, J shed 8 bases, and the junction held 8 bases outside the gene matches. For the CDR3, the DNA is TGTGCCAGCACGGACAGGGGTTTACAGGGCTACACCTTC. Protein product: CASTDRGLQGYTF.

This clone has more than one count but fewer than ten. The rearrangement uses TRBV10-1 and TRBJ1-3, with TRBD1 matching over 12 bases. The CDR3 runs to 17 residues. After removal of 3 bases from V and 6 bases from J, the junction contained 9 bases not matched to a gene. Germline CDR1 WNHNN, CDR2 SYGVQD (reference sequence). CDR3: CASSDPGGQGAENTIYF. CDR3 coding DNA: TGCGCCAGCAGTGACCCGGGGGGACAGGGGGCTGAAAACACCATATATTTT.

V gene TRBV11-2 combines with J gene TRBJ2-3; the D is unclear. Looked up from germline, CDR1 is SGHAT and CDR2 is FQNNGV. Trimming took off 2 bases at V and 2 bases at J, with 11 bases between the two ends. The CDR3 is 15 amino acids. The CDR3 loop is CASSLMYYTTDTQYF. The CDR3 nucleotides are TGTGCCAGCAGCTTAATGTACTACACCACAGATACGCAGTATTTT.

The chain joins TRBV28 to TRBJ2-7; maybe TRBD2 (6 bases). V was pared by 2 bases and J by 1 base, with 9 bases between. Germline V gives CDR1 MDHEN, CDR2 SYDVKM. The CDR3 spans 14 residues. CDR3 sequence: CASSLPSESYEQYF. The DNA of the CDR3 is TGTGCCAGCAGTTTACCTAGCGAATCCTACGAGCAGTACTTC.

This clone was recorded only once. The J gene is TRBJ2-3, the V gene TRBV9, with TRBD1 matching 7 bases. Germline values: CDR1 SGDLS, CDR2 YYNGEE. CDR3 length: 16 amino acids. Unmatched junction bases numbered 9, after V lost 5 bases and J lost 0 bases. The CDR3 DNA reads TGTGCCAGCAGTGCTCGCAGGACAGGCAGCACAGATACGCAGTATTTT. Residues: CASSARRTGSTDTQYF.

This clone was picked up a small number of times. This chain connects TRBV5-1 to TRBJ2-1; TRBD2 matches 10 bases. J gave up 0 bases and V 4 bases, and 13 bases lay outside the gene matches. The CDR3 sequence is 19 residues long. Germline V CDR1 and CDR2: SGHRS, YFSETQ. The chain's CDR3 is CASSPRTSGSYISYNEQFF. The CDR3 region has the DNA TGCGCCAGCAGCCCAAGGACTAGCGGTAGCTACATCTCCTACAATGAGCAGTTCTTC.

The chain links TRBV27 to TRBJ2-2, with 7 bases lining up with TRBD1. This CDR3 is built from 17 residues. Germline assignment: CDR1 MNHEY and CDR2 SMNVEV (reference sequence). V trimming: 4 bases; J trimming: 8 bases; junction bases outside the gene matches: 16. The CDR3 sequence: CASSSLTFDRAEGELFF. CDR3 nucleotides: TGTGCCAGCAGTTCCCTCACCTTTGACAGGGCGGAGGGGGAGCTGTTTTTT.

V is TRBV6-5 and J is TRBJ2-7; TRBD1 is a possible D gene (8 bases). Trimming took off 2 bases at V and 4 bases at J, with 15 bases between the two ends. This CDR3 region has 15 residues. Per germline, CDR1 MNHEY and CDR2 SVGAGI. In nucleotides, the CDR3 is TGTGCCAGCAGTTACAAAGGACAGGGAGGGTACGAGCAGTACTTC. Translation gives CASSYKGQGGYEQYF.

The chain joins TRBV28 to TRBJ1-1, with a possible D match to TRBD1 (5 bases). In germline, CDR1 is MDHEN, CDR2 SYDVKM. The CDR3 is 15 amino acids. V gave up 3 bases and J gave up 5 bases, with 16 bases separating them. This CDR3 reads CASSLWTVGGTEAFF. The CDR3 coding sequence is TGTGCCAGCAGTTTGTGGACGGTCGGGGGGACTGAAGCTTTCTTT. Looking up the rest from reference TRBV28 and TRBJ1-1 gives the full variable domain: DVKVTQSSRYLVKRTGEKVFLECVQDMDHENMFWYRQDPGLGLRLIYFSYDVKMKEKGDIPEGYSVSREKKERFSLILESASTNQTSMYLCASSLWTVGGTEAFFGQGTRLTVV.

The chain couples TRBV19 to TRBJ2-2; D is ambiguous. V shed 3 bases and J shed 1 base, with 6 bases lying between them. CDR3 length equals 14 residues. From germline, CDR1 is LNHDA and CDR2 SQIVND (reference sequence). CDR3 DNA sequence: TGTGCCAGTAGTATGTCCAGGAACACCGGGGAGCTGTTTTTT. It codes for CASSMSRNTGELFF.

The chain carries TRBV2 and TRBJ1-3; 7 nucleotides agree with TRBD1. Trimming at V came to 6 bases and at J to 0 bases, leaving 5 bases not matched to a gene. The CDR3 sequence is 15 residues long. CDR1 and CDR2 (germline): SNHLY, FYNNEI. CDR3 nucleotide sequence: TGTGCCAGCAGGGCCGGGACAGCCTCTGGAAACACCATATATTTT. Translated: CASRAGTASGNTIYF.

The V call is TRBV5-1, the J call TRBJ2-4, with TRBD1 matching 7 bases. Germline V gives CDR1 SGHRS, CDR2 YFSETQ. The CDR3 covers 16 residues. V was pared by 5 bases and J by 3 bases, with 11 bases of the junction left unmatched. CDR3 region: CASRTSGGGGKNIQYF. For the CDR3, the DNA is TGCGCCAGCAGAACGTCAGGGGGTGGTGGCAAAAACATTCAGTACTTC. Full variable domain (rest looked up from reference TRBV5-1 and TRBJ2-4): KAGVTQTPRYLIKTRGQQVTLSCSPISGHRSVSWYQQTPGQGLQFLFEYFSETQRNKGNFPGRFSGRQFSNSRSEMNVSTLELGDSALYLCASRTSGGGGKNIQYFGAGTRLSVL.

The chain recombines TRBV6-5 with TRBJ1-2, with 7 bases fitting TRBD1. Germline V gives CDR1 MNHEY, CDR2 SVGAGI. The CDR3 is 11 amino acids. V trimming: 8 bases; J trimming: 8 bases; junction bases outside the gene matches: 5. The CDR3 loop is CASEGARGYTF. CDR3 in DNA: TGTGCCAGCGAGGGGGCTCGGGGCTACACCTTC.